This T cell receptor (beta chain) was identified in a study of OX40 agonist ivuxolimab in advanced cancers. At the level of the whole study: Ivuxolimab, which targeted the costimulatory receptor OX40 (CD134), was an agonistic, fully human IgG2 monoclonal antibody. Intravenous ivuxolimab was administered to patients every 2 weeks at six dose levels: 0.01, 0.1, 0.3, 1.5, 3 and 10 mg/kg. Of the approximately 54 dose-escalation patients, hepatocellular carcinoma was present in 19, melanoma in some 15, renal cell carcinoma in 9 and head and neck cancer in 9. A male proportion of roughly 85% and a mean age of roughly 55 years, ranging from about 20 to 80, were recorded for the dose-escalation cohort. Prior anti-PD-1, anti-PD-L1 or anti-CTLA-4 therapy was permitted, and less than 45% of dose-escalation patients had received checkpoint inhibitors. Partial responses occurred in three dose-escalation patients, of whom one had hepatocellular carcinoma and two had cutaneous melanoma. The point of sequencing TCRbeta in the periphery was to test whether ivuxolimab changed TCR sequence diversity and drove clonal T-cell expansion. The paper covers the monotherapy dose-escalation part of the phase I ivuxolimab trial, which included N of about 50 patients.

Worth noting for this clone: It lacks a known antigen. No quality values exist for individual bases; no much larger clone is one base distant. This same CDR3 is encoded by further DNA sequences in the sample.

Overall study results and their limits: Low levels of normalized T-cell clonal expansion were also seen in some patients who did not respond. In partial responders in the 0.1-3.0 mg/kg groups, normalized peripheral clonal expansion was found to be among the lowest, especially among CD8+ T cells. Which antigens the clonally expanded peripheral T cells were specific for was not determined. After ivuxolimab, expanded clones were on average more numerous among CD8+ T cells than among CD4+ T cells. At doses of 0.1 to 3.0 mg/kg, clonal expansion of both CD4+ and CD8+ blood T cells was observed from baseline to week 6.

Reading the germline V gene (reference sequence) gives CDR1 GTSNPN and CDR2 SVGIG. The CDR3 measures 17 amino acids from cysteine to phenylalanine. Solely the CDR3 DNA is kept, with 51 bases framed from the first base. The V end gives up 5 bases and the J end 9 bases, leaving 23 bases in the junction not matched to a gene. The trial excluded patients who had a history of autoimmune disease or who were on systemic immunosuppression. In every dose cohort, peripheral blood was drawn for TCR sequencing at baseline, cycle 4 day 1, and cycle 7 day 1. The samples were drawn from a first-in-human, open-label, multicenter phase I dose-escalation trial of ivuxolimab. Adults with locally advanced or metastatic head and neck squamous cell, hepatocellular, melanoma or renal cell carcinoma were enrolled in the trial. CD4+ and CD8+ T cells were sorted separately from peripheral blood before TCR sequencing. To sequence the TCRbeta CDR3 region, genomic DNA was isolated from the sorted cells. The immunoSEQ Assay was used to sequence the TCRbeta CDR3 regions. The table was pulled from immuneACCESS by TCRdb, which kept in-frame rearrangements only. Such tables lose some clones; where checked, under half of the loss comes from unresolved V genes, and the rest has no known cause. This sample gives over 20,000 clones in total; 86% of them show up just once. 20% to 30% of the sample rests with the top ten.

The V and J segments used are TRBV30 and TRBJ2-5; 8 middle bases align to TRBD1. Sequences were derived from CD4+ or CD8+ T cells sorted from blood, sampled in a trial of the OX40 agonist ivuxolimab. This TCR came from an adult with an advanced solid tumor such as melanoma, head and neck, liver or kidney cancer. The DNA sequence is given as TGTGCCTGGGCCAATCCAGGGCGACAGGGGAAGAATGGGGCCCAGTACTTC. This gives the protein CAWANPGRQGKNGAQYF.